These 8 T cell receptor beta chains share one sample of origin, sequenced in a study of shared clonotypes between healthy human individuals. CD8 cells regarded as naive lacked CD45RO, were positively chosen for CCR7, and omitted terminally differentiated effector memory CD45RA+ cells. The repertoire was sequenced with immunoSEQ multiplex PCR; TCRdb's copy has only in-frame clones and lacks some. The top ten hold approximately 1.7% of the sample, which has about 2.1 million clones, about 92% seen once. The sequencing input was naive CD8+ T cells from PBMCs. The receptors were gathered from a young man in good health. Some clones in this sample may be carry-over from other donors' samples.

J is TRBJ2-1 and V is TRBV5-4; 8 nucleotides line up with TRBD2. Germline V gene data show CDR1 as SGHNT and CDR2 as YYREEE (reference sequence). With 2 bases clipped from V and 12 bases from J, the junction kept 4 bases outside the gene matches. The CDR3 length is 12 residues. Written as DNA, the CDR3 is TGTGCCAGCAGCTTCGGGACTAGTGCGCAGTTCTTC. This sequence encodes CASSFGTSAQFF.

CDR3 nucleotide sequence: TGTGCCAGCAGTCCCCAAGGTACGGGGTCGAACACTGAAGCTTTCTTT. It codes for CASSPQGTGSNTEAFF. The chain uses TRBV28 and TRBJ1-1, with D uncertain. There are 16 residues in the CDR3. Germline V gene lookup returns CDR1 MDHEN and CDR2 SYDVKM. The V end was cut by 5 bases, the J end by 1 base, with 17 bases between.

J is TRBJ1-2 and V is TRBV5-1, with D hard to call. The germline V and J ends were trimmed by 0 bases and 2 bases, with 20 bases remaining between them. The CDR3 has 18 amino acids. Germline V CDR1 and CDR2: SGHRS, YFSETQ. The CDR3 DNA reads TGCGCCAGCAGCTTGGCCGGCTTAAGATCTGAGGGAAACTATGGCTACACCTTC. Its translation: CASSLAGLRSEGNYGYTF.

This clone was seen only a few times. This CDR3 is also generated by other DNA sequences in the sample. The V call is TRBV27, the J call TRBJ1-1; weak D call: TRBD1 (6 bases). Trimming took off 6 bases at V and 1 base at J, with 6 bases between the two ends. This CDR3 spans 12 amino acids. Germline V lookup: CDR1 MNHEY, CDR2 SMNVEV (reference sequence). The CDR3 nucleotides read TGTGCCAGCAGGACAGGGAACACTGAAGCTTTCTTT. It translates to CASRTGNTEAFF.

The chain carries TRBV27 and TRBJ2-1; 12 bases line up with TRBD2. The germline V gene has CDR1 MNHEY and CDR2 SMNVEV (reference sequence). Trimming removed 3 bases from V and 7 bases from J; junction bases left unmatched: 7. There are 16 residues in the CDR3. CDR3 coding DNA: TGTGCCAGCAGTTTCCGACTAGCGGGAGAACAAAATGAGCAGTTCTTC. This gives the protein CASSFRLAGEQNEQFF.

The chain joins TRBV27 to TRBJ2-7; D gene ambiguous. The germline V and J ends were trimmed by 5 bases and 2 bases, with 16 bases remaining between them. CDR1 and CDR2 from the germline V gene are MNHEY and SMNVEV (reference sequence). This CDR3 has 15 residues. The CDR3 reads CASSPSWAVTYEQYF. The CDR3 bases are TGTGCCAGCAGTCCCTCTTGGGCAGTAACCTACGAGCAGTACTTC.

V and J are TRBV9 and TRBJ2-1; possibly TRBD1 for D (5 bases). Germline CDR1 is SGDLS and CDR2 is YYNGEE. This CDR3 has 17 residues. Trimming left V 3 bases short and J 5 bases short, with 21 bases between. In DNA, the CDR3 is TGTGCCAGCAGCGCGACCAGTGCAGGGCATTGGGACAATGAGCAGTTCTTC. Translated, it gives CASSATSAGHWDNEQFF. The full variable domain, completed using reference TRBV9 and TRBJ2-1, is DSGVTQTPKHLITATGQRVTLRCSPRSGDLSVYWYQQSLDQGLQFLIQYYNGEERAKGNILERFSAQQFPDLHSELNLSSLELGDSALYFCASSATSAGHWDNEQFFGPGTRLTVL.

V and J are TRBV11-3 and TRBJ2-5; D could derive from TRBD1 or TRBD2 (6 bases each). V lost 3 bases to trimming and J lost 1 base, with 9 bases between them. The germline V gene has CDR1 SGHNT and CDR2 YENEEA. The CDR3 has 14 amino acids. The CDR3 here is CASSFGGLQETQYF. The CDR3 DNA follows: TGTGCCAGCAGCTTTGGGGGGCTCCAAGAGACCCAGTACTTC. Based on the CDR3 plus reference TRBV11-3 and TRBJ2-5, the full variable domain is EAGVVQSPRYKIIEKKQPVAFWCNPISGHNTLYWYLQNLGQGPELLIRYENEEAVDDSQLPKDRFSAERLKGVDSTLKIQPAELGDSAVYLCASSFGGLQETQYFGPGTRLLVL.